This TCR beta chain derives from a study of PD-L1 blockade in urothelial cancer. On the study more broadly: Median T cell yield per blood sample was about 150,000 cells.

Sequencing was performed with immunoSEQ multiplex PCR; in TCRdb, only in-frame clones are kept and a portion is missing. The sample holds 70,000 to 75,000 clones, 84% seen once. Time point noted: pretreatment peripheral blood. The sample consisted of PBMCs, taken around atezolizumab (anti-PD-L1) treatment. This sequence was found in a woman in her seventies with urothelial cancer.

Here the CDR3 reads CAISESPGQGSIGEKLFF. The CDR3 DNA sequence: TGTGCCATCAGTGAGTCGCCGGGACAGGGCTCGATCGGGGAAAAACTGTTTTTT. J is TRBJ1-4 and V is TRBV10-3, with 9 bases matching TRBD1. V trimming: 0 bases; J trimming: 8 bases; junction bases outside the gene matches: 13. CDR1 is ENHRY and CDR2 is SYGVKD in the germline V gene. This CDR3 has 18 residues.